The source of this TCR beta chain is a study of beta chain features in type 1 diabetes. The sequenced template was cDNA made from the entire isolated RNA. This table comes from immunoSEQ multiplex PCR, and its TCRdb copy is limited to in-frame clones, with some not included. The table shows about 290,000 clones, with 8% occurring only once. The CDR3 has 14 residues. Trimming cost V 6 bases and J 4 bases, with 15 bases left between them. Germline V gene lookup returns CDR1 MNHNY and CDR2 SVGAGI (reference sequence). Sequenced input: central memory CD4+ T cells from blood. The V gene is TRBV6-6, the J gene TRBJ1-2, with D perhaps TRBD1 (5 bases). This receptor was obtained from a woman aged 18-29 years in good health. CDR3 DNA sequence: TGTGCCAGCAGGACTGGGGCTGGTACCTATGGCTACACCTTC. Its protein product is CASRTGAGTYGYTF.